The 9 T cell receptor beta chains below come from one sample, sequenced in a study of CD8 T cells in Susac syndrome. The RNA, about 0.45 to 1 ug, was put through reverse transcription using random hexamers. MiXCR, run by TCRdb on the immunoSEQ multiplex PCR reads, gives a single entry per CDR3 protein. The table records fewer than 200,000 distinct CDR3 sequences, 90% to 95% of them present only once. The sequenced material came from CD4+ T cells from PBMCs. These TCRs come from a human donor with Susac syndrome.

This sequence joins TRBV10-3 and TRBJ2-1; possibly TRBD2 for D (7 bases). Germline CDR1 ENHRY, CDR2 SYGVKD. The CDR3 is made up of 16 amino acids. Trimming took off 3 bases at V and 0 bases at J, with 12 bases between the two ends. The CDR3 DNA is TGTGCCATCAGTGATAGGGAGGGACACTCCTACAATGAGCAGTTCTTC. Protein product: CAISDREGHSYNEQFF.

This chain links TRBV7-9 with TRBJ1-2, with a possible D match to TRBD1 (6 bases). V lost 8 bases to trimming and J lost 2 bases, with 15 bases between them. Germline CDR1 is SEHNR and CDR2 is FQNEAQ (reference sequence). This CDR3 spans 14 amino acids. The CDR3 coding sequence is TGTGCCAGCTGGGGGCCCCAGGGGAACTATGGCTACACCTTC. Translated, it gives CASWGPQGNYGYTF. The full variable domain, completed using reference TRBV7-9 and TRBJ1-2, is DTGVSQNPRHKITKRGQNVTFRCDPISEHNRLYWYRQTLGQGPEFLTYFQNEAQLEKSRLLSDRFSAERPKGSFSTLEIQRTEQGDSAMYLCASWGPQGNYGYTFGSGTRLTVV.

The chain has TRBV7-8 and TRBJ1-6, with 8 bases lining up with TRBD1. Germline CDR1 and CDR2: SGHVS and FQNEAQ. The V gene end was trimmed by 4 bases and the J gene end by 6 bases; junction bases not matched to a gene: 2. This CDR3 is built from 14 residues. The DNA of the CDR3 is TGTGCCAGCAGCTCGGGACAGGTTAATTCACCCCTCCACTTT. This encodes CASSSGQVNSPLHF.

V usage is TRBV4-3 and J usage is TRBJ1-2; 10 bases are a match to TRBD1. The germline V gene has CDR1 LGHNA and CDR2 YSLEER. There are 15 residues in the CDR3. J gave up 6 bases and V 1 base, and 5 bases lay outside the gene matches. This CDR3 is CASSQADRGPDGYTF. The CDR3 DNA sequence: TGCGCCAGCAGCCAAGCCGACAGGGGGCCGGATGGCTACACCTTC.

This clonotype occurred once. The chain has TRBV30 and TRBJ2-4; 10 bases map to TRBD1. The length of the CDR3 is 13 residues. Germline V gene lookup returns CDR1 GTSNPN and CDR2 SVGIG (reference sequence). V was clipped by 3 bases and J by 6 bases; unmatched bases: 2. CDR3 amino acids: CAWRRDRGNIQYF. The CDR3 DNA reads as TGTGCCTGGAGGAGGGACAGGGGAAACATTCAGTACTTC.

The rearrangement joins TRBV20-1 to TRBJ1-6; TRBD1 matches at 8 bases. The CDR3 has 13 residues. The ends lost 6 bases at V and 7 bases at J; junction bases unmatched: 5. From germline, CDR1 is DFQATT and CDR2 SNEGSKA (reference sequence). CDR3 nucleotide sequence: TGCAGTGCCGGACAGGGAGGAAATTCACCCCTCCACTTT. This translates into CSAGQGGNSPLHF.

The CDR3 here is CASSQMGQGVYVEQFF. In DNA form, the CDR3 reads TGTGCCAGCAGCCAAATGGGACAGGGGGTGTACGTTGAGCAGTTCTTC. V gene TRBV3-1 combines with J gene TRBJ2-1; 11 nucleotides match TRBD1. CDR1 is LGHDT, CDR2 YNNKEL, per germline (reference sequence). The CDR3 is 16 amino acids. Trimming at V came to 2 bases and at J to 9 bases, leaving 9 bases not matched to a gene.

The chain links TRBV5-6 to TRBJ2-7, with a possible D match to TRBD1 (6 bases). The CDR3 sequence is 14 residues long. The ends were cut back, 3 bases at V and 3 bases at J, with 13 bases in the middle. Per germline, CDR1 SGHDT and CDR2 YYEEEE. Here the CDR3 DNA reads TGTGCCAGCAGCTCGCTGACAGGAGGCTACGAGCAGTACTTC. Protein sequence: CASSSLTGGYEQYF.

V and J are TRBV29-1 and TRBJ2-5; 9 bases map to TRBD2. CDR1 and CDR2 (germline): SQVTM, ANQGSEA. The CDR3 covers 15 residues. The V gene end was trimmed by 6 bases and the J gene end by 2 bases; junction bases not matched to a gene: 10. CDR3 DNA sequence: TGCAGCGTCGGCCTGGGACTAGCTCTGCAAGAGACCCAGTACTTC. This gives the protein CSVGLGLALQETQYF.